The 24 T cell receptor beta chains below come from one sample, sequenced in a study of identifying expanded T cells in peripheral blood. Produced via immunoSEQ multiplex PCR; TCRdb's table is partial and in-frame only. The data show 90,000 to 120,000 clones, roughly 90% seen once. Sequencing input: blood. The receptors were gathered from a person aged 18 to 70 in good health.

The CDR3 sequence is CASSSQPTGGGNEQFF. The DNA for the CDR3 is TGTGCCAGCAGCTCACAACCGACAGGGGGCGGGAATGAGCAGTTCTTC. The V call is TRBV7-2, the J call TRBJ2-1; 10 positions match TRBD1. The CDR3 extends over 16 amino acids. V trimming: 4 bases; J trimming: 7 bases; junction bases outside the gene matches: 10. The germline CDR1 and CDR2 sequences are SGHTA and FQGNSA.

The V and J genes are TRBV2 and TRBJ1-1, with D possibly matching TRBD1 (6 bases). CDR3 length: 16 residues. With 2 bases removed from V and 3 bases from J, the gap between germline ends came to 16 bases. Germline V gene data show CDR1 as SNHLY and CDR2 as FYNNEI. The CDR3 DNA sequence: TGTGCCAGCAGTGAACAGGGGTCTTCTGGCGACACTGAAGCTTTCTTT. Translated: CASSEQGSSGDTEAFF.

This sequence joins TRBV11-3 and TRBJ2-1, with D perhaps TRBD1 (7 bases). Germline CDR1 and CDR2: SGHNT and YENEEA. The CDR3 length is 18 residues. The V and J ends lost 0 bases and 0 bases respectively, with 15 bases between them. This CDR3 is CASSLDQGGSRSYNEQFF. CDR3 DNA sequence: TGTGCCAGCAGCTTAGATCAGGGGGGTAGCCGCTCCTACAATGAGCAGTTCTTC.

This clone appeared a single time. This chain joins TRBV5-1 and TRBJ1-1; D might be TRBD1 (5 bases). V was clipped by 2 bases and J by 1 base, with 12 bases between them. Per germline, CDR1 SGHRS and CDR2 YFSETQ. The CDR3 extends over 15 amino acids. CDR3 sequence: CASSFLEGWNTEAFF. The CDR3 DNA sequence: TGCGCCAGCAGCTTTCTTGAGGGGTGGAACACTGAAGCTTTCTTT.

The chain has TRBV27 and TRBJ1-6; tentatively, D is TRBD1 (5 bases). Per germline, CDR1 MNHEY and CDR2 SMNVEV (reference sequence). V gave up 11 bases and J gave up 10 bases, with 18 bases separating them. The CDR3 length is 13 residues. The CDR3: CACGRQGGSPLHF. The CDR3 DNA sequence: TGTGCCTGCGGCCGGCAGGGCGGGTCACCCCTCCACTTT.

The chain links TRBV7-2 to TRBJ1-5; tentatively, D is TRBD1 (5 bases). The CDR3 covers 15 residues. Germline V gene sequence: CDR1 SGHTA, CDR2 FQGNSA. V was trimmed by 4 bases and J by 0 bases, leaving 10 bases between them. CDR3 nucleotides: TGTGCCAGCAGCTCGGGACTCCATAGCAATCAGCCCCAGCATTTT. Residues: CASSSGLHSNQPQHF.

A note on this clone: Its ends do not fully match the called genes, so a read error is possible. J is TRBJ1-2 and V is TRBV13, with D unclear. Germline CDR1 and CDR2: PRHDT and FYEKMQ (reference sequence). This CDR3 contains 13 residues. This chain's CDR3 is CASSLVPREILNF. The CDR3 DNA follows: TGTGCCAGCAGCTTAGTGCCGAGGGAGATTCTCAACTTC.

V usage is TRBV13 and J usage is TRBJ1-2, with 10 bases identical to TRBD1. V was clipped by 6 bases and J by 5 bases; unmatched bases: 9. Per germline, CDR1 PRHDT and CDR2 FYEKMQ (reference sequence). The CDR3 runs 15 residues. This chain's CDR3 is CASRYSGTGVYGYTF. CDR3 DNA sequence: TGTGCCAGCAGGTACTCCGGGACAGGGGTATATGGCTACACCTTC.

The V gene is TRBV29-1, the J gene TRBJ1-1, with 11 bases fitting TRBD1. The CDR3 loop spans 13 amino acids. J lost 10 bases, V lost 7 bases, and 11 bases had no gene match. Germline V gives CDR1 SQVTM, CDR2 ANQGSEA. The chain's CDR3 is CSASGTGGFRAFF. CDR3 DNA: TGCAGCGCGTCCGGGACAGGGGGTTTTAGAGCTTTCTTT. Full variable domain (missing parts from reference TRBV29-1 and TRBJ1-1): SAVISQKPSRDICQRGTSLTIQCQVDSQVTMMFWYRQQPGQSLTLIATANQGSEATYESGFVIDKFPISRPNLTFSTLTVSNMSPEDSSIYLCSASGTGGFRAFFGQGTRLTVV.

V is TRBV6-5 and J is TRBJ2-7; D gene unclear. This CDR3 spans 12 amino acids. V lost 0 bases and J 5 bases, leaving 5 bases between the germline ends. Germline V lookup: CDR1 MNHEY, CDR2 SVGAGI. The CDR3 bases are TGTGCCAGCAGTTACTCGAGTCACGAGCAGTACTTC. It specifies CASSYSSHEQYF.

V gene TRBV4-3 combines with J gene TRBJ2-7; 9 nucleotides align to TRBD1. The CDR3 runs 16 residues. Germline CDR1 LGHNA, CDR2 YSLEER. V lost 0 bases and J lost 4; bases outside the gene matches: 7. The CDR3 region is CASSQDVGQGMYEQYF. In DNA, the CDR3 is TGCGCCAGCAGCCAAGACGTCGGACAGGGGATGTACGAGCAGTACTTC.

The chain carries TRBV7-2 and TRBJ2-4; D is unclear. This CDR3 has 15 residues. Germline V gives CDR1 SGHTA, CDR2 FQGNSA. Trimming took off 5 bases at V and 0 bases at J, with 11 bases between the two ends. CDR3 coding DNA: TGTGCCAGCAGCCCCCCCTCGGGAGCCAAAAACATTCAGTACTTC. Its protein is CASSPPSGAKNIQYF.

The V gene is TRBV4-1, the J gene TRBJ1-1; no clear D gene. There are 14 residues in the CDR3. Germline lookup yields CDR1 MGHRA and CDR2 YSYEKL. With 4 bases removed from V and 2 bases from J, the gap between germline ends came to 11 bases. CDR3 bases: TGCGCCAGCAGCCTCTGGACGGGTAACACTGAAGCTTTCTTT. It is translated as CASSLWTGNTEAFF.

The chain combines TRBV28 with TRBJ2-7; D gene uncertain. V gave up 6 bases and J gave up 5 bases, with 11 bases separating them. The CDR3 is 12 residues long. Per the germline V gene, CDR1 is MDHEN and CDR2 is SYDVKM. CDR3 nucleotide sequence: TGTGCCAGCAGGATGGTTCCCAACGAGCAGTACTTC. Its translation: CASRMVPNEQYF.

This clone is a singleton in its sample. This chain joins TRBV7-9 and TRBJ1-4; D ambiguous. The CDR3 is 15 amino acids. Germline V CDR1 and CDR2: SEHNR, FQNEAQ (reference sequence). The germline V and J ends were trimmed by 5 bases and 5 bases, with 15 bases remaining between them. The CDR3 coding sequence is TGTGCCAGCAGCCATAGACCTACCGAGAATGAAAAACTGTTTTTT. Translation: CASSHRPTENEKLFF.

This chain links TRBV28 with TRBJ2-2, with TRBD2 as a possible D gene (5 bases). V dropped 4 bases and J dropped 6 bases, with 12 bases sitting between them. Looked up from germline, CDR1 is MDHEN and CDR2 is SYDVKM. The length of the CDR3 is 14 residues. The CDR3 DNA is TGTGCCAGCAGTTGGGGAGTCCGGTCCGGGGAGCTGTTTTTT. Amino acids: CASSWGVRSGELFF. The full variable domain, in which reference TRBV28 and TRBJ2-2 provide the parts outside the CDR3, is DVKVTQSSRYLVKRTGEKVFLECVQDMDHENMFWYRQDPGLGLRLIYFSYDVKMKEKGDIPEGYSVSREKKERFSLILESASTNQTSMYLCASSWGVRSGELFFGEGSRLTVL.

The J gene is TRBJ1-1, the V gene TRBV7-2; D remains unclear. The V gene's germline CDR1 is SGHTA and CDR2 FQGNSA. The CDR3 has 15 residues. Trimming took 6 bases from V and 0 from J, leaving 14 bases between them. As DNA, the CDR3 is TGTGCCAGCAGTCGTCCCGGGTATATGAACACTGAAGCTTTCTTT. Translated, it gives CASSRPGYMNTEAFF.

The chain recombines TRBV7-2 with TRBJ2-1, with TRBD1 matching over 10 bases. The CDR3 consists of 13 residues. Trimming took 3 bases from V and 14 from J; bases not matched to a gene: 7. The germline V gene has CDR1 SGHTA and CDR2 FQGNSA. CDR3 sequence: CASSFDGQGDKFF. The CDR3 nucleotides are TGTGCCAGCAGCTTCGACGGACAGGGGGATAAGTTCTTC.

This clone was seen a handful of times. The chain is built from TRBV4-3 and TRBJ2-7, with TRBD2 as a possible D gene (5 bases). Germline V gene data show CDR1 as LGHNA and CDR2 as YSLEER. The CDR3 runs to 15 residues. The V end lost 1 base, the J end lost 2 bases, and 12 bases lay between the germline ends. CDR3 bases: TGCGCCAGCAGCCAAGTGGGCAGCGGAGCCTACGAGCAGTACTTC. It is translated as CASSQVGSGAYEQYF.

The chain has TRBV30 and TRBJ2-1; TRBD1 or TRBD2 may be the D gene (5 bases each). The V and J ends lost 0 bases and 7 bases respectively, with 10 bases between them. CDR3 length: 13 amino acids. Germline V gene lookup returns CDR1 GTSNPN and CDR2 SVGIG (reference sequence). The CDR3 DNA reads TGTGCCTGGAGTGTACCGGGGCCGAATGAGCAGTTCTTC. As protein: CAWSVPGPNEQFF.

This clone was recorded a few times. The gene calls are TRBV9 and TRBJ2-2; D unresolved. With 0 bases removed from V and 2 bases from J, the gap between germline ends came to 5 bases. The CDR3 runs 14 residues. Germline CDR1 and CDR2: SGDLS and YYNGEE. The CDR3 region is CASSVAPNTGELFF. As DNA, the CDR3 is TGTGCCAGCAGCGTAGCCCCTAACACCGGGGAGCTGTTTTTT.

The gene calls are TRBV4-3 and TRBJ2-1; 8 bases are a match to TRBD2. V was pared by 0 bases and J by 7 bases, with 14 bases of the junction left unmatched. The CDR3 contains 18 residues. The germline gives CDR1 LGHNA, CDR2 YSLEER. The CDR3 region has the DNA TGCGCCAGCAGCCAAGACCCATCCCAGAGCGGGGGCCGGAATGAGCAGTTCTTC. This translates into CASSQDPSQSGGRNEQFF.

This clone was recorded once. CDR3: CASSLEGLGLDEQFF. In nucleotides, the CDR3 is TGTGCCAGCAGCTTAGAAGGCTTAGGACTCGATGAGCAGTTCTTC. The chain couples TRBV7-2 to TRBJ2-1; possibly TRBD2 for D (5 bases). The CDR3 length is 15 residues. The V end lost 1 base, the J end lost 8 bases, and 15 bases lay between the germline ends. Looked up from germline, CDR1 is SGHTA and CDR2 is FQGNSA.

The chain has TRBV27 and TRBJ1-1; D call uncertain. This CDR3 spans 16 amino acids. Germline CDR1 reads MNHEY; CDR2 reads SMNVEV (reference sequence). V was pared by 3 bases and J by 3 bases, with 17 bases between. CDR3 DNA: TGTGCCAGCAGTTTGCTAAGGTCTTTAAGGGACACTGAAGCTTTCTTT. Translating gives CASSLLRSLRDTEAFF.